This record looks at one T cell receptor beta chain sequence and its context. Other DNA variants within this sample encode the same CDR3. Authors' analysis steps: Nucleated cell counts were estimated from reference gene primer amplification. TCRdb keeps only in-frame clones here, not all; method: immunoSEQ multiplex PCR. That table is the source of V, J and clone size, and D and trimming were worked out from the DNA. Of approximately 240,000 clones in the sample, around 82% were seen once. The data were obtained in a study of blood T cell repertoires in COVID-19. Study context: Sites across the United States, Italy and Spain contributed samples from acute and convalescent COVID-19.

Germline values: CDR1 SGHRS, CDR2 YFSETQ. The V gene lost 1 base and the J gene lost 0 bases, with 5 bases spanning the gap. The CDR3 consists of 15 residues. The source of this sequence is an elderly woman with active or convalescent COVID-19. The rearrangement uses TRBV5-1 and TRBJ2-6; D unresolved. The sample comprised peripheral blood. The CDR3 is CASSLTSSGANVLTF. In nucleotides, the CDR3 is TGCGCCAGCAGCTTGACCAGCTCTGGGGCCAACGTCCTGACTTTC.